The sequence of this TCR beta chain was determined in a study of T cells expressing NK-cell markers. Reanalyzing the 5' RACE reads, TCRdb keeps one entry per CDR3 protein, without DNA. This table holds 500,000 or so distinct CDR3 sequences. The CDR3 is made up of 14 amino acids. Germline CDR1 MNHEY, CDR2 SVGEGT. The sample comprised blood T cells: a sorted CD56 or NKG2C T cell subset, CD4+ or CD8+ T cells, or bulk PBMC T cells (not recorded which). The clonotype originates from a man between 18 and 35 years old in good health. The rearrangement uses TRBV6-2 or TRBV6-3 and TRBJ2-6. CDR3 in amino acids: CASSYSSGANVLTF.